This T cell receptor (beta chain) was sequenced for a study of T cell responses to AZD1222 COVID-19 vaccine. Study results and limitations: The reported proportion of spike-specific TCRs targeting unmutated variant regions was nearly half. Repertoire collection took place solely once the T cell response had peaked. Among the donors, most were white British and more were female, and clonal diversity was possibly underestimated.

TCRdb's table, derived via immunoSEQ multiplex PCR, lists solely in-frame clones and lacks some. The sample has over 65,000 clones; approximately 91% are singletons. Second doses at about 4 or about 12 weeks were pooled. With 5 bases clipped from V and 6 bases from J, the junction kept 2 bases outside the gene matches. Germline CDR1 and CDR2: SGHAT and FQNNGV. The CDR3 length is 13 residues. Points on this clone: The antigen remains unidentified.

Sequencing was performed on peripheral blood, taken 28 days after the second AZD1222 dose. This receptor was obtained from an adult who received the AZD1222 COVID-19 vaccine. The genes are TRBV11-2 and TRBJ2-2; the match to TRBD1 covers 8 bases. The CDR3 DNA sequence: TGTGCCAGCAGCCTCAGGGGGCCCGGGGAGCTGTTTTTT. This codes for CASSLRGPGELFF.